This T cell receptor beta chain was identified in a study of vaccination effects on CD4 cells after COVID-19. Measured with immunoSEQ multiplex PCR; TCRdb has only the in-frame clones, and not every one. The table has around 24,000 clones, roughly 70% seen once; the top ten hold approximately 3.5%. Study-wide points: Clonal contraction was marked in infection- and vaccine-induced clones late after vaccination.

With the ViraFEST assay, the study expanded antigen-specific CD4+ T cells using viral peptide pools, then sequenced them. Subsequent to 10 days of culture, CD4+ T cells were isolated. Prior SARS-CoV-2 infection was absent in the vaccine recipients, as shown by negative nucleocapsid antibodies. The length of the CDR3 is 14 residues. Germline assignment: CDR1 LNHDA and CDR2 SQIVND (reference sequence). With 3 bases removed from V and 5 bases from J, the gap between germline ends came to 11 bases. A note on this clone: Its antigen is unknown.

Sequencing used CD4+ T cells from PBMCs cultured with SARS-CoV-2 spike peptides, obtained before COVID-19 vaccination. The genes are TRBV19 and TRBJ2-1, with TRBD1 as a possible D gene (6 bases). The clonotype was recovered from a human donor who received a COVID-19 vaccine. The CDR3: CASSIRTVNNEQFF. The CDR3, as DNA: TGTGCCAGTAGTATTCGGACAGTTAACAATGAGCAGTTCTTC.